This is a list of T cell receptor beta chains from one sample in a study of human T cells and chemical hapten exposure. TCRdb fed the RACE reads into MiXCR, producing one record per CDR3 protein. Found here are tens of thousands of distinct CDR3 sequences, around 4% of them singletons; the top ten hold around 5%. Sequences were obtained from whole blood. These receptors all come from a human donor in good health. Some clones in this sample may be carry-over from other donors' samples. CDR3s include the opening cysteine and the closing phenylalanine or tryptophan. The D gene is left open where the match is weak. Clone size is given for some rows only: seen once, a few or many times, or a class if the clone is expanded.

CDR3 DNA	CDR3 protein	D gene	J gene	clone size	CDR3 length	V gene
TGTGCCACCAGCAGAGGGGGAGGGGATGTCAAAAACATTCAGTACTTC	CATSRGGGDVKNIQYF	TRBD2	TRBJ2-4	many	16	TRBV15
TGTGCCAGCAGTCCCTGGACAGGGGGGACAGATACGCAGTATTTT	CASSPWTGGTDTQYF	TRBD1	TRBJ2-3	many	15	TRBV12-3/TRBV12-4
TGTGCCAGCAGTTTAGGGGGGCAGGCCGGGGAGCTGTTTTTT	CASSLGGQAGELFF	NA	TRBJ2-2	many	14	TRBV12-3/TRBV12-4
TGTGCCAGCAGCCCCCTTTCTGGGGCTGAAGCTTTCTTT	CASSPLSGAEAFF	NA	TRBJ1-1	few	13	TRBV21-1
TGTGCCAGCAGTCGACAGGGAGCTAACTATGGCTACACCTTC	CASSRQGANYGYTF	TRBD1	TRBJ1-2	many	14	TRBV28
TGTGCCAGCAGAATGGACAGGTCCTACGAGCAGTACTTC	CASRMDRSYEQYF	TRBD1	TRBJ2-7	many	13	TRBV28
TGCAGTGTCCAGGGGCTGAAGAACAATGAGCAGTTCTTC	CSVQGLKNNEQFF	NA	TRBJ2-1	few	13	TRBV20-1
TGTGCCACCACTCAAGGACGCGCCCAACGCATGTATTTT	CATTQGRAQRMYF	NA	TRBJ2-3	many	13	TRBV24-1
TGTGCCAGCAGGGTCGGACAGGGAAATCAGCCCCAGCATTTT	CASRVGQGNQPQHF	TRBD1	TRBJ1-5	many	14	TRBV2
TGTGCCAGCAGCCGCGTTTTAGGGACTAGCAACTACGAGCAGTACTTC	CASSRVLGTSNYEQYF	TRBD2	TRBJ2-7	many	16	TRBV6-5
TGTGCCAGCAGCTTATACGCCGGGACTTCAGGAAACATTCAGTACTTC	CASSLYAGTSGNIQYF	NA	TRBJ2-4	many	16	TRBV7-9
TGCAGTGCCAAGCCCCAGCGGGCGGGATTCTACAATGAGCAGTTCTTC	CSAKPQRAGFYNEQFF	NA	TRBJ2-1	many	16	TRBV20-1
TGCGCCACCAGCGGGACAGGGTCCTACGAGCAGTACTTC	CATSGTGSYEQYF	TRBD1	TRBJ2-7	NA	13	TRBV5-1
TGTGCCAGCAAGGCGGGACAGGGATCCTACTATGGCTACACCTTC	CASKAGQGSYYGYTF	TRBD1	TRBJ1-2	many	15	TRBV27
TGTGCCAGCATTAGCAGCGGGAAGGTGAAGACCCAGTACTTC	CASISSGKVKTQYF	NA	TRBJ2-5	many	14	TRBV21-1
TGTGCCAGCAGTTTATCCTACGTTGGGGGGCGCCAGGCCCAGTACTTC	CASSLSYVGGRQAQYF	NA	TRBJ2-5	many	16	TRBV28
TGCGCCAGCAGCTCATCTCGTCGCCAATCTGGCTACACCTTC	CASSSSRRQSGYTF	NA	TRBJ1-2	NA	14	TRBV5-1
TGCGCCAGCAGATTGGACCACAGGAGCAGCTCCTACGAGCAGTACTTC	CASRLDHRSSSYEQYF	NA	TRBJ2-7	many	16	TRBV5-1
TGCAGCGTTTGGACTAGCGGGAAGTCGGATACGCAGTATTTT	CSVWTSGKSDTQYF	TRBD2	TRBJ2-3	few	14	TRBV29-1
TGTGCCAGCAGTTTTCCAGGGGAGGCAACTAATGAAAAACTGTTTTTT	CASSFPGEATNEKLFF	NA	TRBJ1-4	few	16	TRBV28
TGCGCCAGCAGTTCCCGCCTCCAGGGGGCCGGGAACTATGGCTACACCTTC	CASSSRLQGAGNYGYTF	TRBD1	TRBJ1-2	many	17	TRBV10-2
TGTGCCAGCACCTTAGCGGGACCCCATAATGAGCAGTTCTTC	CASTLAGPHNEQFF	TRBD2	TRBJ2-1	few	14	TRBV27
TGCGCCAGCAGCTCGGGACTAGCGGGATCGGCAGATACGCAGTATTTT	CASSSGLAGSADTQYF	TRBD2	TRBJ2-3	NA	16	TRBV5-1
TGTGCCATCGGACAGCGGGTCCGACAAGAGACCCAGTACTTC	CAIGQRVRQETQYF	NA	TRBJ2-5	many	14	TRBV10-3
TGTGCCAGCAGTCTCCAGGGGCGACAGGGGAAGAACTATGGCTACACCTTC	CASSLQGRQGKNYGYTF	TRBD1	TRBJ1-2	many	17	TRBV6-5
TGTGCCAGCAGTCCACTAGCGTCGAGCACAGATACGCAGTATTTT	CASSPLASSTDTQYF	TRBD2	TRBJ2-3	few	15	TRBV6-1
TGTGCCAGCAGCTATTCTGACGGCCCGCCGCAGTATTTT	CASSYSDGPPQYF	NA	TRBJ2-3	many	13	TRBV11-2
TGCGCCAGCAGCCAAGAGGTAGCGGGAGTTCCAGATACGCAGTATTTT	CASSQEVAGVPDTQYF	TRBD2	TRBJ2-3	many	16	TRBV4-1
TGTGCCTGGGGGCTCCACCTCAGGGACGACACTGAAGCTTTCTTT	CAWGLHLRDDTEAFF	NA	TRBJ1-1	many	15	TRBV30
TGCAGCGTTGACCTCAACAGGCCGCAGTATTTT	CSVDLNRPQYF	NA	TRBJ2-3	few	11	TRBV29-1
TGTGCCAGCAGTTTATGGGGACCCGAAAAACTGTTTTTT	CASSLWGPEKLFF	NA	TRBJ1-4	many	13	TRBV12-3/TRBV12-4
TGTGCCAGCAGTGACCAGAGCACAGCCACAGATACGCAGTATTTT	CASSDQSTATDTQYF	NA	TRBJ2-3	few	15	TRBV6-4
TGTGCCAGCAGTTGGGAGCCCGACTCCTACGAGCAGTACTTC	CASSWEPDSYEQYF	NA	TRBJ2-7	many	14	TRBV6-5
TGCAGCGTTGAAGTCCTAGCGGGAAGGTCGGACGAGCAGTACTTC	CSVEVLAGRSDEQYF	TRBD2	TRBJ2-7	many	15	TRBV29-1
TGTGCCAGCAGCCAGTTAAATGAGCAGTTCTTC	CASSQLNEQFF	NA	TRBJ2-1	many	11	TRBV3-1
TGCGCCAGCAGGGGGGTCACAGGTGAAGGCGTGAACACTGAAGCTTTCTTT	CASRGVTGEGVNTEAFF	NA	TRBJ1-1	few	17	TRBV4-1
TGTGCCAGCAGCTACCGACAGGGGGACTGGTCCGAGCAGTACTTC	CASSYRQGDWSEQYF	TRBD1	TRBJ2-7	many	15	TRBV9
TGTGCCAGCAGCTTAACAGGGCCAGATACGCAGTATTTT	CASSLTGPDTQYF	NA	TRBJ2-3	many	13	TRBV11-3
TGTGCCAGCAGTATATTGGAGAATCAGCCCCAGCATTTT	CASSILENQPQHF	NA	TRBJ1-5	few	13	TRBV27
TGTGCCAGCAGTTTAGGAGGATATAGCAATCAGCCCCAGCATTTT	CASSLGGYSNQPQHF	NA	TRBJ1-5	many	15	TRBV27
TGCAGTGCTCCGCGGACTAGGGCCTACGAGCAGTACTTC	CSAPRTRAYEQYF	TRBD2	TRBJ2-7	many	13	TRBV20-1
TGTGCCAGCAGTCGAAACTCTGGAAACACCATATATTTT	CASSRNSGNTIYF	NA	TRBJ1-3	many	13	TRBV12-3/TRBV12-4
TGCGCCAGCAGCCCTAGACTAGCGGGAGACAATGAGCAGTTCTTC	CASSPRLAGDNEQFF	TRBD2	TRBJ2-1	few	15	TRBV5-1
TGCAGCGTTACGCCGGGACTAGCCTTCAATGAGCAGTTCTTC	CSVTPGLAFNEQFF	TRBD2	TRBJ2-1	many	14	TRBV29-1
TGCAGCGTTGAAGATCCTGGGCAGGGGAACACCATATATTTT	CSVEDPGQGNTIYF	NA	TRBJ1-3	few	14	TRBV29-1
TGTGCCAGCAGTTATTCGTCCGGGACCGGGCAGTACTTC	CASSYSSGTGQYF	NA	TRBJ2-7	NA	13	TRBV6-5